Below, one T cell receptor (beta chain) is given with its context. What antigen it recognizes has not been identified. No much larger clone exists at a distance of one base, and base qualities are not known. From the cysteine up to the phenylalanine, the CDR3 has a length of 14 residues. Only the CDR3 part of the read is kept: 42 bases, read in frame from the first base. From the germline V gene (reference sequence), CDR1 is SEHNR and CDR2 is FQNEAQ. V loses 5 bases at its end and J loses 4 bases; junction bases beyond the gene matches: 2. The entry originates in a study of blood T cell repertoires in COVID-19 (dated by TCRdb to the early 2020s). A note on the overall study: Samples covering the acute and convalescent phases of COVID-19 were provided by collaborators in the United States, Italy and Spain. Deeply sampled blood TCRbeta repertoires from subjects exposed to, actively infected with, or recovered from COVID-19 were included in the dataset. Sample metadata almost always included a de-identified subject ID, COVID-19 status, age in years and sex. Where available, HLA class I and class II types were taken from metadata supplied by the sample provider and were not determined by assay-based typing. The repertoires were made available in a free public database intended to serve as a resource for research on the immune response to SARS-CoV-2. The prospective study material was composed of cDNA or gDNA derived from T cells, B-cell-depleted T cells, or PBMCs. The samples were drawn from the first 160 participants of the ongoing ImmuneRACE study and from more than 1,000 subjects provided by 6 global collaborators.

Each collaborating institution followed its own protocols to collect whole blood in K2EDTA tubes. For TCRbeta analysis, collaborators shipped samples in one of three forms: frozen whole blood, isolated PBMCs, or DNA extracted from either of those sample types. TCRbeta CDR3 regions were amplified from genomic DNA by means of the immunoSEQ Assay, a bias-controlled multiplex PCR. From the authors' description of their analysis: The number of nucleated cells in each sample was estimated by amplification of reference gene primers within the assay. To quantify the absolute abundance of each unique TCRbeta CDR3 rearrangement, sequence reads were collapsed and filtered. Productive Simpson clonality was computed per sample as the square root of Simpson's diversity index over productive rearrangements. The source is immuneACCESS, and TCRdb retained only in-frame sequences with V and J called. Part of the clones is not carried over; for the studies checked, unresolved V genes explain less than half of this, and the remainder is unexplained. The V and J calls and clone size are taken from that table; D and trimming were inferred from the DNA. This sample gives almost 200,000 clones in total; roughly 90% of them show up just once. The top ten hold 0.6% to 0.9% of the sample.

General conclusions and limits of the study: Clinical and demographic metadata were provided uncurated, with the amount varying by source and participant.

Sequencing was done on a sample of peripheral blood. The chain employs TRBV7-9 and TRBJ2-3; TRBD2 fits 11 bases in the junction. This sequence originates from a woman in her 70s with acute or convalescent COVID-19. The DNA reads TGTGCCAGCAGCCTACTAGCGGGAGCAGATACGCAGTATTTT. It translates to CASSLLAGADTQYF.